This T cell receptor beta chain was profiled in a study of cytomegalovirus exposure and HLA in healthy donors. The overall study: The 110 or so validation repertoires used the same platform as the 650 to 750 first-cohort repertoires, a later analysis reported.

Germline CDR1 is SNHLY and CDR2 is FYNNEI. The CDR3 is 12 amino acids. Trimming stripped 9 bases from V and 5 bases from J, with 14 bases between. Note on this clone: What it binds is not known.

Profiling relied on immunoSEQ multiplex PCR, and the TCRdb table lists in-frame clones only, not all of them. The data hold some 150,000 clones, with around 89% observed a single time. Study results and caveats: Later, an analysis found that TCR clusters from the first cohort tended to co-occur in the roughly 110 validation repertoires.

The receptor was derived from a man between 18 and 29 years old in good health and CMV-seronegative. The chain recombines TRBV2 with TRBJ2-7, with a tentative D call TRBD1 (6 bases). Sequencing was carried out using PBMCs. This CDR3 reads CASAGDSNEQYV. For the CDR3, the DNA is TGTGCCAGTGCAGGGGATTCCAACGAGCAGTACGTC.